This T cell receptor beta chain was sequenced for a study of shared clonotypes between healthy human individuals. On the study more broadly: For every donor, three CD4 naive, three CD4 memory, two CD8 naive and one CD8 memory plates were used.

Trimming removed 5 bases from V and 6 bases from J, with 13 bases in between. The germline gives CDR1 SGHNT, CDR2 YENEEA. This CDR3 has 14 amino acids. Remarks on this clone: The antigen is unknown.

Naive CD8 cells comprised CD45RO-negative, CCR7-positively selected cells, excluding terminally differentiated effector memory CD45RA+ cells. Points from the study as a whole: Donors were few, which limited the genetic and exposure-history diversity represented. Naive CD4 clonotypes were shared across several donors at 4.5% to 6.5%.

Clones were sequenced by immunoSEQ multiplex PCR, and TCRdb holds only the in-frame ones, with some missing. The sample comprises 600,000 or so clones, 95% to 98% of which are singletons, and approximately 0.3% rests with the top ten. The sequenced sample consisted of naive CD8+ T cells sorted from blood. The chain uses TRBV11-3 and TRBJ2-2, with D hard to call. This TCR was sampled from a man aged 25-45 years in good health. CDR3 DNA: TGTGCCAGCAGCCCGCAACGCGGAGCCGGGGAGCTGTTTTTT. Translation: CASSPQRGAGELFF. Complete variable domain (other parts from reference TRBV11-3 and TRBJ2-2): EAGVVQSPRYKIIEKKQPVAFWCNPISGHNTLYWYLQNLGQGPELLIRYENEEAVDDSQLPKDRFSAERLKGVDSTLKIQPAELGDSAVYLCASSPQRGAGELFFGEGSRLTVL.